This passage covers 16 T cell receptor beta chains from one sample sequenced in a study of T cell responses to AZD1222 COVID-19 vaccine. Repertoires were generated with immunoSEQ multiplex PCR, while TCRdb's copy carries only in-frame clones and drops some. The sample consists of about 120,000 clones, around 92% of them appearing once. Sequenced material: peripheral blood, taken on day 0 of AZD1222 vaccination. The receptor source for this set is an adult in good health.

This clone has just one count. The chain joins TRBV5-1 to TRBJ2-3; D gene unclear. The germline V gene has CDR1 SGHRS and CDR2 YFSETQ. V lost 0 bases and J 4 bases, leaving 12 bases between the germline ends. CDR3 size: 15 residues. The CDR3 DNA reads TGCGCCAGCAGCTTGGGGTCAGTACAAGCAGATACGCAGTATTTT. The encoded protein is CASSLGSVQADTQYF.

The CDR3 DNA is TGTGCCAGCAGCCACGGGTTGGGGGCTCGGACTAATGAAAAACTGTTTTTT. It codes for CASSHGLGARTNEKLFF. V is TRBV3-1 (or the pseudogene TRBV3-2) and J is TRBJ1-4; the D gene is possibly TRBD1 (6 bases). The V gene's germline CDR1 is LGHDT and CDR2 YNNKEL (reference sequence). The CDR3 has 17 amino acids. V was clipped by 3 bases and J by 2 bases, with 16 bases between them.

Of note for this clone: Other DNA sequences in the same sample also yield this CDR3. This chain uses TRBV6-5 with TRBJ1-4; D is uncertain. The germline CDR1 and CDR2 sequences are MNHEY and SVGAGI. The V gene lost 5 bases and the J gene lost 7 bases, with 8 bases spanning the gap. This CDR3 contains 12 residues. The chain's CDR3 is CASSLGGEKLFF. The CDR3 DNA follows: TGTGCCAGCAGTCTTGGCGGTGAAAAACTGTTTTTT.

This chain joins TRBV2 and TRBJ2-3; D not certain. There are 15 residues in the CDR3. In germline, CDR1 is SNHLY, CDR2 FYNNEI. V shed 7 bases and J shed 3 bases, with 17 bases lying between them. DNA for the CDR3: TGTGCCAGCAAAACCCTAGGGTCCCGAACAGATACGCAGTATTTT. It yields the protein CASKTLGSRTDTQYF.

The chain links TRBV1 to TRBJ2-1; TRBD2 was called by the table and not checked on the DNA. TRBV1 is a known pseudogene. The CDR3 runs to 22 residues. CDR3 sequence reads: CTSSLHSWAVAGVWWFYNEQFF. Here the CDR3 DNA reads TGCACCAGCAGCCTACATTCGTGGGCGGTAGCGGGAGTGTGGTGGTTCTACAATGAGCAGTTCTTC.

The rearrangement joins TRBV6-5 to TRBJ2-7, with 7 bases that match TRBD1. The germline V gene has CDR1 MNHEY and CDR2 SVGAGI. The CDR3 runs 15 residues. The V and J ends lost 5 bases and 4 bases, in that order; junction bases with no gene match: 11. For the CDR3, the DNA is TGTGCCAGCAGTCAACGACAGGGCGGGTTTTACGAGCAGTACTTC. Translated, it gives CASSQRQGGFYEQYF.

The chain links TRBV7-9 to TRBJ2-6; D tentatively reads TRBD1 or TRBD2 (6 bases each). The germline V and J ends were trimmed by 0 bases and 4 bases, with 10 bases remaining between them. Germline V gene sequence: CDR1 SEHNR, CDR2 FQNEAQ (reference sequence). CDR3 size: 16 residues. Written as DNA, the CDR3 is TGTGCCAGCAGCTTAGCTGGGGGGCAAGGGGCCAACGTCCTGACTTTC. This sequence encodes CASSLAGGQGANVLTF.

This sequence joins TRBV6-4 and TRBJ2-3; the match to TRBD2 covers 10 bases. This CDR3 region has 15 residues. Germline values: CDR1 MRHNA, CDR2 SNTAGT. The J segment lost 3 bases and the V segment lost 6 bases, leaving 6 bases of the junction unmatched. The CDR3 reads CASSETSGPTDTQYF. The CDR3, as DNA: TGTGCCAGCAGCGAGACTAGCGGGCCTACAGATACGCAGTATTTT.

This chain uses TRBV5-1 with TRBJ2-1, with 13 nucleotides matching TRBD2. The germline V gene has CDR1 SGHRS and CDR2 YFSETQ. The junction had 9 bases not matched to a gene; V was cut back by 0 bases and J by 9 bases. The CDR3 loop spans 17 amino acids. The CDR3 protein is CASSLGLAGGTRVEQFF. For the CDR3, the DNA is TGCGCCAGCAGCTTGGGACTAGCGGGAGGAACTAGGGTTGAGCAGTTCTTC.

The V and J genes are TRBV19 and TRBJ2-4; 9 nucleotides line up with TRBD1. Per germline, CDR1 LNHDA and CDR2 SQIVND (reference sequence). V was pared by 7 bases and J by 7 bases, with 8 bases of the junction left unmatched. CDR3 size: 14 residues. The CDR3 sequence is CASKDRGARNIQYF. The CDR3 DNA follows: TGTGCCAGTAAGGACAGGGGAGCGCGGAACATTCAGTACTTC.

This clone has more than one count but fewer than ten. The chain couples TRBV5-4 to TRBJ1-1; the match to TRBD1 covers 8 bases. The CDR3 spans 15 residues. V was clipped by 3 bases and J by 0 bases; unmatched bases: 4. Germline V gene data show CDR1 as SGHNT and CDR2 as YYREEE (reference sequence). The CDR3 loop reads CASSSGTGMNTEAFF. In DNA, the CDR3 is TGTGCCAGCAGCTCCGGGACAGGTATGAACACTGAAGCTTTCTTT. The variable domain in full, with the rest retrieved from reference TRBV5-4 and TRBJ1-1, is ETGVTQSPTHLIKTRGQQVTLRCSSQSGHNTVSWYQQALGQGPQFIFQYYREEENGRGNFPPRFSGLQFPNYSSELNVNALELDDSALYLCASSSGTGMNTEAFFGQGTRLTVV.

The chain combines TRBV4-2 with TRBJ2-1, with D tentatively TRBD1 (6 bases). V shed 2 bases and J shed 9 bases, with 20 bases lying between them. From germline, CDR1 is LGHNA and CDR2 YNFKEQ. This CDR3 is built from 16 residues. DNA of the CDR3: TGTGCCAGCAGCCAATCGATCCGACAGGTTAAGGGTGAGCAGTTCTTC. The encoded protein is CASSQSIRQVKGEQFF.

CDR3 in DNA: TGTGCCAGCAGTGAGCAGGGAGGGACTAATGAAAAACTGTTTTTT. Translated: CASSEQGGTNEKLFF. The chain recombines TRBV2 with TRBJ1-4; maybe TRBD1 (5 bases). The CDR3 runs 15 residues. Trimming stripped 3 bases from V and 2 bases from J, with 10 bases between. Germline V lookup: CDR1 SNHLY, CDR2 FYNNEI.

The chain links TRBV28 to TRBJ1-6, with 9 bases lining up with TRBD1. V lost 4 bases to trimming and J lost 8 bases; unmatched junction nucleotides: 9. Looked up from germline, CDR1 is MDHEN and CDR2 is SYDVKM. This CDR3 comprises 16 residues. The CDR3 region is CASSSGQGLIDSPLHF. In DNA form, the CDR3 reads TGTGCCAGCAGTTCTGGACAGGGGTTAATAGATTCACCCCTCCACTTT.

The J gene is TRBJ2-1, the V gene TRBV3-1 (or the pseudogene TRBV3-2); D gene unclear. The germline V gene has CDR1 LGHDT and CDR2 YNNKEL (reference sequence). The CDR3 loop spans 14 amino acids. V was shortened by 0 bases and J by 4 bases, with 7 bases between the two germline ends. The CDR3 DNA reads TGTGCCAGCAGCCAAGATATCCGGTACAATGAGCAGTTCTTC. Amino acid sequence: CASSQDIRYNEQFF.

The sample holds a few counts of this clone. The V and J genes are TRBV14 and TRBJ2-1; 10 nucleotides line up with TRBD1. V was clipped by 2 bases and J by 8 bases; unmatched bases: 6. The germline V gene encodes CDR1 SGHDN and CDR2 FVKESK. CDR3 length: 15 residues. The CDR3 coding sequence is TGTGCCAGCAGCCAATGGACAGGGGGTTTGGATGAGCAGTTCTTC. Translating gives CASSQWTGGLDEQFF.